The 3 T cell receptor beta chains listed next were all sequenced from one sample in a study of cytomegalovirus exposure and HLA in healthy donors. Assay used: immunoSEQ multiplex PCR; TCRdb lists only in-frame clones, some missing. Altogether 100,000 to 150,000 clones are present, about 89% being singletons, with the ten largest covering roughly 2%. The sample was PBMCs. The receptor set was obtained from a woman aged 18-29 years in good health and CMV-seronegative.

The chain is built from TRBV6-5 and TRBJ1-5; 8 bases align to TRBD1. With V trimmed by 0 bases and J by 6 bases, 4 bases remained unmatched. CDR1 is MNHEY, CDR2 SVGAGI, per germline. The CDR3 is made up of 15 amino acids. The CDR3 reads CASSYSGQGRQPQHF. The CDR3 DNA reads TGTGCCAGCAGTTACTCTGGACAGGGACGTCAGCCCCAGCATTTT.

This chain joins TRBV9 and TRBJ2-7, with D tentatively TRBD2 (6 bases). Germline V gene lookup returns CDR1 SGDLS and CDR2 YYNGEE. The germline V and J ends were trimmed by 7 bases and 0 bases, with 11 bases remaining between them. CDR3 length: 13 amino acids. The CDR3 nucleotides are TGTGCCAGCGGGGGGATCCACTCCTACGAGCAGTACTTC. This sequence encodes CASGGIHSYEQYF.

This chain joins TRBV11-3 and TRBJ2-4; no reliable D call. The CDR3 loop spans 15 amino acids. V was trimmed by 0 bases and J by 0 bases, leaving 6 bases between them. CDR1 is SGHNT, CDR2 YENEEA, per germline. The CDR3 here is CASSLDQLAKNIQYF. CDR3 bases: TGTGCCAGCAGCTTAGATCAGTTAGCCAAAAACATTCAGTACTTC.